Given below is one T cell receptor beta chain in context. No antigen is known for it. Qualities for individual bases were not recorded, and no much larger clone is one base off. The cohort consisted of 650 to 700 healthy bone marrow donors. All cohort members were sampled while nominally healthy, although unrecorded immune exposures were likely present. The donor was CMV seronegative and belonged to the group of 352 seronegative cohort members. A peripheral blood sample was provided by each donor, and peripheral blood mononuclear cells were used for TCR beta sequencing. Genomic DNA was extracted from the blood cell samples with the Qiagen DNeasy Blood Extraction Kit. The protocol used for the library was the immunoSEQ multiplex PCR assay. For the multiplex PCR, a mixture combining 60 forward primers for TCR Vbeta segments and 13 reverse primers for TCR Jbeta segments was used. A multiplex PCR assay on genomic DNA amplified the CDR3 region of rearranged TCR beta genes. The Illumina HiSeq System was used to sequence the amplified TCR beta libraries as 87-base-pair reads. On the authors' methods: A later analysis counted 75 million to 100 million unique TCR beta chains across the 500 to 850 repertoires, and some 11 million of these chains were shared by at least two donors. Raw reads were error-corrected and collapsed into unique sequences by a nearest-neighbor algorithm in which closely related sequences were merged to remove PCR and sequencing errors. CDR3 sequences were aligned to IMGT reference sequences to assign V, D and J gene segments. For a sequence to be retained, a match of at least six nucleotides to both a V gene segment and a J gene segment was required. A rearrangement counted as productive if the CDR3 had no stop codons and remained in frame with V and J, and every other rearrangement counted as non-productive. Following IMGT convention, CDR3 was defined as the stretch from the second conserved V-encoded cysteine up to the conserved J-encoded phenylalanine. The earlier analysis of 587 of the donors excluded any sequence lacking an unambiguous match to a single V gene segment. In an earlier analysis of 587 of the donors, V segments were called functional above 56.7% productive rearrangements and were called segregating when the between-donor standard deviation exceeded 5%. A statistical classification framework was built to diagnose cytomegalovirus status from the catalog of TCR beta chain sequences. V and J gene assignment, in a later analysis, came from comparing TCR nucleotide sequences with IMGT/GENE-DB human TR gene sequences. The TCRdist pipeline was used in a later analysis to assign CDR3 sequences and most-parsimonious VDJ recombination scenarios. In a later analysis, each TCR beta chain was defined by its CDR3 amino acid sequence together with its V-gene family, and reads without a unique V-gene family were excluded. In a later analysis, fewer than 650 highly shared, low-generation-probability nucleotide sequences were removed to address suspected cross-contamination and a sequencing artifact. In a later analysis, a clonal expansion index was calculated for each public chain from normalized within-repertoire ranks of inferred template counts. In a later analysis, generation probabilities were computed using a VDJ recombination model fitted to out-of-frame rearrangements, and the results were checked against IGoR. In a later analysis, TCR-TCR, TCR-HLA and TCR-CMV co-occurrence was scored with hypergeometric tests, and a repertoire-size bias correction was applied to TCR pairs. To estimate false discovery rates, a later analysis permuted the HLA or CMV assignments 20 times. In a later analysis, co-occurring TCRs were grouped using DBSCAN, with TCRdist sequence similarity added in when clustering inside HLA-allele-positive subsets. Co-occurrence clustering excluded repertoires with fewer than 30,000 or more than 120,000 public chains, plus five with anomalous nucleotide sharing. TCRdb retrieved this table from immuneACCESS and kept in-frame rearrangements only. Not all clones are present; in checked studies, unresolved V genes account for under half, and no reason is known for the remainder. V and J calls and clone size come straight from that table; D and trimming were deduced from the DNA. For this sample there are more than 85,000 clones; nearly 80% appear just once. The ten largest clonotypes hold 1.3% of the sample.

The sample comes from a study of cytomegalovirus exposure and HLA in healthy donors (dated by TCRdb to 2015 to 2018). Looking at the study overall: An earlier analysis of approximately 640 of the donors reported approximately 300 Gb of sequence data and 117 million unique TCR beta sequences from about 180 million T cells. High-throughput TCR immunosequencing, statistical association of individual TCRs with disease status, and machine learning were combined to predict cytomegalovirus infection status. A later analysis re-examined previously published TCR beta repertoires from about 670 donors and added high-resolution HLA genotyping to investigate patterns of TCR occurrence. An early release covering 500 to 750 HLA-typed donors comprised about 300 gigabases of sequencing data and tens of millions of unique TCR sequences. A later genetic analysis took genome-wide SNP genotypes for about 60% of the roughly 670 donors and used that subset as a discovery cohort. In the later analysis, no new phenotypic data were used to find candidate immune exposures; instead, reliance was placed on TCR beta sequences and their occurrence across donors. Donor age, sex, ethnicity and CMV serostatus were compiled alongside the repertoire data. An earlier analysis of some 600 of the donors applied high-throughput TCR beta sequencing to assess whether each TCR beta V gene segment acted as functional or pseudogenic. The study was designed to test whether signatures of past pathogen exposure could be identified by cataloging public T cell receptors. The number of donors typed differed by locus, with about 629-630 for A, B, C, DRB1 and DQB1, more than 500 for DQA1, 606 for DPA1, and roughly 450 for DPB1. Among approximately 370 genotyped donors of the cohort, an average of around 250,000 unique TCR beta nucleotide sequences was sequenced per donor, of which about 19% were non-productive. In addition to the first cohort of hundreds of subjects, a separate validation cohort of 120 different subjects was used. HLA typing covered class I and class II loci at four-digit resolution. Every discovery cohort repertoire had been produced on one sequencing platform. Using immunosequencing, the study profiled T cell repertoires from 666 subjects and related those repertoires to cytomegalovirus serostatus. The genetic ancestry cluster associated with self-reported Caucasian donors included 65% to 90% of the approximately 430 genotyped donors. Because of strong linkage in the cohort, a few DR-DQ haplotypes were treated as single units for association and clustering. The paper's findings and limits, for the study overall: When HLA alleles, especially DR and DQ, strongly co-occurred, attributing TCR associations to individual alleles was difficult. Because HLA typing was unavailable for some donors at each locus, only the typed subset was used in association tests. Several of the top co-occurrence clusters appeared to be linked to parvovirus B19, influenza, CMV and Epstein-Barr virus, according to a later analysis. Some IMGT-functional V segments, including TRBV6-2 and TRBV6-3, could not be distinguished by the 87-base-pair reads and were therefore excluded. The authors suggested that the approach could potentially be extended to other disease states and immunological phenotypes. A later genetic analysis reported fewer N-insertions in productive TCRs among donors in an Asian-associated ancestry cluster than the roughly 650-donor mean. Roughly uniform sequencing depth across donors was assumed in presence/absence analyses, although this assumption may not hold. In a later analysis, HLA-associated TCR beta chains were found to be more clonally expanded and to have lower generation probabilities than equally common non-associated chains. Correlated functional status among segregating V segments might reflect linkage disequilibrium, but an unknown experimental factor could not be ruled out. A later analysis found that TCR association rates varied across HLA loci, with DRB1 alleles showing the most associated TCRs and HLA-C alleles the fewest. Because counts were too low, seventeen rarely observed V segments, including chromosome 9 orphons, were left out of the earlier analysis of 587 of the donors. In both the original and validation cohorts, the classifier was reported to diagnose cytomegalovirus status with high specificity and sensitivity. A few of the identified cytomegalovirus-associated TCR beta chains were confirmed in vitro to be specific for cytomegalovirus antigens. An earlier analysis of 587 of the donors showed that most TCR beta V segments appeared in productive rearrangements either about 90% or about 30% of the time, which broadly matched IMGT annotations. Most TCR sequences were observed very rarely across donors, whereas some public TCRs were present in many individuals. A further reported finding was that TCR beta sequences accurately predicted the HLA-A and HLA-B alleles for most subjects in the first cohort. The study gave a list of 150 to 200 TCR beta chains associated with cytomegalovirus. At a false discovery rate of 0.05, a later analysis linked 15,000 to 20,000 TCR beta sequences to specific HLA alleles. V-gene and J-gene trimming of TCR beta chains was associated with a missense DCLRE1C variant in a later genetic analysis, and the association was replicated in an independent cohort. In this cohort, only TCR beta chains were sequenced, and detectable features were limited by the absence of alpha or paired-chain data. The sequencing pipeline was judged likely to have produced a cluster of highly shared sequence variants as a technical artifact. Immune exposure information for the cohort was limited to CMV serostatus. According to a later analysis, most CMV-associated TCR beta chains appeared to be HLA-restricted, and the HLA associations seemed to be driven largely by CMV exposure.

The CDR3, cysteine through phenylalanine, is 16 amino acids long. Only the CDR3 part of the read is kept: 48 bases, read in frame from the first base. Reading the germline V gene gives CDR1 SGHVS and CDR2 FNYEAQ. Trimming takes 0 bases from V and 0 bases from J, and the germline ends sit 11 bases apart. Sequencing used PBMCs. The receptor chain draws on TRBV7-6 and TRBJ1-2; a tentative D call is TRBD1 (6 bases match). The receptor's source is a young man in good health and CMV-seronegative. At the DNA level, the sequence is TGTGCCAGCAGCTTAGCCAGCAGGACAGCTAACTATGGCTACACCTTC. Translated, this gives CASSLASRTANYGYTF. Reference TRBV7-6 and TRBJ1-2 proteins supply the regions before and after the CDR3; the full variable domain is: GAGVSQSPRYKVTKRGQDVALRCDPISGHVSLYWYRQALGQGPEFLTYFNYEAQQDKSGLPNDRFSAERPEGSISTLTIQRTEQRDSAMYRCASSLASRTANYGYTFGSGTRLTVV.